One T cell receptor (beta chain) is described in this entry. Its antigen remains unknown. CDR3 length equals 12 residues. With 1 base removed from V and 9 bases from J, the gap between germline ends came to 8 bases. Germline V gene sequence: CDR1 SGHDT, CDR2 YYEEEE. This record belongs to a study of T cell responses to AZD1222 COVID-19 vaccine. Across the whole study: Second-dose intervals of approximately 4 or approximately 12 weeks were pooled. Whole-study findings and limits: Recipients of AZD1222 seropositive at baseline numbered only 5 or 6. Repertoires in all cases were sampled only once the peak T cell response had passed. White British ancestry dominated among donors, who included more females, and clonal diversity was possibly underestimated.

Measured with immunoSEQ multiplex PCR; TCRdb has only the in-frame clones, and not every one. The sample contains about 150,000 clones, nearly 95% of which appear only once. This chain connects TRBV5-6 to TRBJ2-1, with D perhaps being TRBD1 or TRBD2 (5 bases each). This receptor was taken from an adult in good health. The sample here was peripheral blood, taken on day 0 of AZD1222 vaccination. The CDR3 DNA follows: TGTGCCAGCAGCTTGCGGGACGGTGAGCAGTTCTTC. Translated, it gives CASSLRDGEQFF. Filled out from reference TRBV5-6 and TRBJ2-1, the complete variable domain reads DAGVTQSPTHLIKTRGQQVTLRCSPKSGHDTVSWYQQALGQGPQFIFQYYEEEERQRGNFPDRFSGHQFPNYSSELNVNALLLGDSALYLCASSLRDGEQFFGPGTRLTVL.